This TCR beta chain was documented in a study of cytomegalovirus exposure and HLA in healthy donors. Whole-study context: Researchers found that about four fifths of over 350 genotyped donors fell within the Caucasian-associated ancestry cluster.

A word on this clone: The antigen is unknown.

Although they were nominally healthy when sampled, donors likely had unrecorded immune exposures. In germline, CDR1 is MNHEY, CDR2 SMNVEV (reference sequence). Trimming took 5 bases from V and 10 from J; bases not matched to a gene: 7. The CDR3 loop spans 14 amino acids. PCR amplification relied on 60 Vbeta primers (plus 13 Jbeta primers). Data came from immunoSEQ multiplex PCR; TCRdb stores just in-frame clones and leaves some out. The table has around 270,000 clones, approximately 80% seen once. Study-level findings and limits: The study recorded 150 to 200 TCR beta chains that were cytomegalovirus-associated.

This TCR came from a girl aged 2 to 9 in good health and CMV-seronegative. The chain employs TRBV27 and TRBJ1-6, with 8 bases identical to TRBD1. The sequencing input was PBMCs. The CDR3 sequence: CASSDQGARSPLHF. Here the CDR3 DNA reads TGTGCCAGCAGTGACCAGGGGGCTCGATCACCCCTCCACTTT.